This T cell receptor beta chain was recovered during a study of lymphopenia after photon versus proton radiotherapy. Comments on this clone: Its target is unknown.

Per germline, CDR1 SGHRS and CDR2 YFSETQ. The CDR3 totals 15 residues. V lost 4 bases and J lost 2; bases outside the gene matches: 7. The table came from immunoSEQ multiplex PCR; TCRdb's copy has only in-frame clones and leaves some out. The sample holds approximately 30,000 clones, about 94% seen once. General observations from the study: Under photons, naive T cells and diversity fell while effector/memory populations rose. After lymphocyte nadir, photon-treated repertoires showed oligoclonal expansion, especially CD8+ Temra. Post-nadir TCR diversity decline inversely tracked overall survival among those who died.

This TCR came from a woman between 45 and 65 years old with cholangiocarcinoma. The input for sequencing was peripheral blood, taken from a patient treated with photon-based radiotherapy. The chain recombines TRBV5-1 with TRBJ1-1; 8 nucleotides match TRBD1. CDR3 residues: CASSGGDRINTEAFF. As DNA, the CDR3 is TGCGCCAGCAGCGGAGGGGACAGGATAAACACTGAAGCTTTCTTT.